This T cell receptor (beta chain) is drawn from a study of cytomegalovirus exposure and HLA in healthy donors. The wider study: It was reported in a later analysis that the same platform had been used for the 120 or so validation repertoires as for the roughly 650 first-cohort repertoires. Findings of the study overall: It was confirmed in vitro that a few of the CMV-associated chains were specific for CMV antigens.

This CDR3 comprises 13 residues. The germline V gene encodes CDR1 MGHRA and CDR2 YSYEKL. V was clipped by 2 bases and J by 5 bases; unmatched bases: 0. The sample holds one count of this clone. Its antigen is as yet unknown. Here immunoSEQ multiplex PCR was the method, and the copy in TCRdb shows in-frame clones only, minus some. This table holds approximately 62,000 clones, about 90% found once. Sequencing used PBMCs. The chain couples TRBV4-1 to TRBJ1-5, with TRBD1 identical over 7 bases. The sequence came from a woman younger than 35 in good health and CMV-seronegative. The CDR3 bases are TGCGCCAGCAGCCAACAGGGGGATCAGCCCCAGCATTTT. This translates into CASSQQGDQPQHF.